Sequencing of this T cell receptor beta chain was carried out in a study of Graves' ophthalmopathy and Graves' hyperthyroidism. Study-level background: Before any treatment, peripheral blood was taken at the initial diagnosis. Points from the study as a whole: It was with around 67% sensitivity and approximately 75% specificity that the model predicted ophthalmopathy progression.

Other autoimmune diseases, uncontrolled infections, pregnancy or lactation led to the exclusion of patients. This clonotype turned up a few times. No antigen is known for it. Per the germline V gene, CDR1 is DFQATT and CDR2 is SNEGSKA (reference sequence). V lost 3 bases to trimming and J lost 0 bases; unmatched junction nucleotides: 13. The CDR3 spans 17 residues. RNA transcripts served as template for amplifying TCR beta CDR3 sequences. An opening RT-PCR round employed HTBI primers and preceded a second-round multiplex PCR. TCRdb re-called the multiplex PCR reads with MiXCR, one entry per CDR3 protein. The table has around 600,000 distinct CDR3 sequences, roughly 39% seen once.

Sequenced: peripheral blood. The V gene is TRBV20-1, the J gene TRBJ2-5; 7 bases line up with TRBD1. This receptor was taken from an adult man with Graves' ophthalmopathy. The CDR3: CSARRGTGVAYQETQYF. For the CDR3, the DNA is TGCAGTGCTAGGAGGGGCACAGGGGTTGCGTACCAAGAGACCCAGTACTTC.